The 13 T cell receptor beta chains below were found in one sample sequenced in a study of cytomegalovirus exposure and HLA in healthy donors. The PCR used 60 Vbeta and 13 Jbeta primers. TCRdb's copy holds only in-frame clones and misses some; the assay was immunoSEQ multiplex PCR. Of around 100,000 clones in the sample, 70% were seen once. Material for sequencing was PBMCs. The receptor set was obtained from a young man in good health and CMV-seropositive.

The V call is TRBV6-1, the J call TRBJ2-1; tentatively, D is TRBD2 (7 bases). V was cut by 7 bases and J by 3 bases, with 16 bases left in between. The CDR3 runs to 15 residues. Germline V gene sequence: CDR1 MNHNS, CDR2 SASEGT. CDR3 in amino acids: CASIDPGGRYNEQFF. In DNA, the CDR3 is TGTGCCAGCATCGACCCGGGGGGCCGCTACAATGAGCAGTTCTTC.

The chain joins TRBV6-5 to TRBJ2-7, with a possible D match to TRBD2 (5 bases). CDR3 length: 13 amino acids. Trimming took off 0 bases at V and 3 bases at J, with 6 bases between the two ends. The germline V gene has CDR1 MNHEY and CDR2 SVGAGI. CDR3 sequence (DNA): TGTGCCAGCAGTTACTCCGAGGGCTACGAGCAGTACGTC. This encodes CASSYSEGYEQYV.

The rearrangement links TRBV6-4 to TRBJ1-3; a possible D gene is TRBD1 (5 bases). The CDR3 extends over 15 amino acids. V lost 4 bases to trimming and J lost 0 bases, with 10 bases between them. The germline V gene encodes CDR1 MRHNA and CDR2 SNTAGT. CDR3 nucleotide sequence: TGTGCCAGCAGTGCCCCTGACAGCTCTGGAAACACCATATATTTT. Translated, it gives CASSAPDSSGNTIYF.

CDR3 protein: CASSPGTDIIMNTEAFF. As DNA, the CDR3 is TGTGCCAGTAGTCCCGGGACAGACATAATCATGAACACTGAAGCTTTCTTT. The rearrangement joins TRBV19 to TRBJ1-1, with 7 bases that match TRBD1. This CDR3 has 17 residues. Unmatched junction bases numbered 12, after V lost 5 bases and J lost 0 bases. The germline V gene encodes CDR1 LNHDA and CDR2 SQIVND (reference sequence).

This sequence joins TRBV4-1 and TRBJ2-5; 13 positions match TRBD2. V lost 4 bases, J lost 5 bases, and 4 bases stayed unmatched. The germline CDR1 and CDR2 sequences are MGHRA and YSYEKL. This CDR3 has 15 amino acids. CDR3 nucleotides: TGCGCCAGCAGCCTGGGACTAGCGGGGCCTGAGACCCAGTACTTC. The encoded protein is CASSLGLAGPETQYF.

This clone has a handful of counts. This chain joins TRBV5-1 and TRBJ2-3; D is uncertain. The V and J ends lost 4 bases and 3 bases respectively, with 9 bases between them. From germline, CDR1 is SGHRS and CDR2 YFSETQ. The CDR3 spans 13 residues. The CDR3 sequence is CASSLTHTDTQYF. CDR3 bases: TGCGCCAGCAGCCTTACACATACAGATACGCAGTATTTT.

The CDR3 region is CASSPLSSGRVESTDTQYF. CDR3 nucleotides: TGCGCCAGCAGCCCCTTGTCTAGCGGGAGGGTAGAAAGCACAGATACGCAGTATTTT. The chain couples TRBV5-1 to TRBJ2-3, with 12 nucleotides matching TRBD2. Losses at the gene ends were 4 bases for V and 0 bases for J; bases not matched to a gene: 12. The CDR3 has 19 residues. Germline values: CDR1 SGHRS, CDR2 YFSETQ.

This chain connects TRBV9 to TRBJ2-2, with D perhaps TRBD1 (8 bases). The CDR3 length is 15 residues. Per the germline V gene, CDR1 is SGDLS and CDR2 is YYNGEE. V was trimmed by 3 bases and J by 4 bases, leaving 13 bases between them. The CDR3: CASSGTGGVTGELFF. CDR3 DNA: TGTGCCAGCAGCGGTACAGGGGGGGTCACCGGGGAGCTGTTTTTT.

Here the CDR3 reads CASSFGLAGGNTGELFF. As DNA, the CDR3 is TGTGCCAGCAGCTTCGGACTAGCGGGAGGGAACACCGGGGAGCTGTTTTTT. The rearrangement links TRBV5-6 to TRBJ2-2; the match to TRBD2 covers 14 bases. This CDR3 comprises 17 residues. Losses at the gene ends were 2 bases for V and 1 base for J; bases not matched to a gene: 1. From germline, CDR1 is SGHDT and CDR2 YYEEEE.

The table lists this clone with a few counts. CDR3 protein: CASSPRAAKGETQYF. In nucleotides, the CDR3 is TGTGCCAGCAGCCCTCGAGCGGCCAAAGGGGAGACCCAGTACTTC. The chain carries TRBV13 and TRBJ2-5, with D possibly TRBD2 on 5 matching bases. Trimming stripped 5 bases from V and 5 bases from J, with 18 bases between. CDR3 length: 15 residues. CDR1 and CDR2 (germline): PRHDT, FYEKMQ (reference sequence). Complete variable domain (other parts from reference TRBV13 and TRBJ2-5): AAGVIQSPRHLIKEKRETATLKCYPIPRHDTVYWYQQGPGQDPQFLISFYEKMQSDKGSIPDRFSAQQFSDYHSELNMSSLELGDSALYFCASSPRAAKGETQYFGPGTRLLVL.

The V call is TRBV25-1, the J call TRBJ1-2, with a weak D call TRBD1 (6 bases). The CDR3 runs 14 residues. The V gene lost 3 bases and the J gene lost 2 bases, with 10 bases spanning the gap. Looked up from germline, CDR1 is MGHDK and CDR2 is SYGVNS. This CDR3 reads CASSERRGNYGYTF. The CDR3 DNA follows: TGTGCCAGCAGTGAGCGAAGGGGGAACTATGGCTACACCTTC.

V gene TRBV6-5 combines with J gene TRBJ2-7; 9 nucleotides line up with TRBD1. Germline lookup yields CDR1 MNHEY and CDR2 SVGAGI. CDR3 length equals 14 residues. V shed 6 bases, J shed 8 bases, and the junction held 11 bases outside the gene matches. The CDR3 DNA is TGTGCCAGCAGCCAGGGGACAGGGCTTGGTAAGCAGTACGTC. Translating gives CASSQGTGLGKQYV.

The chain is built from TRBV27 and TRBJ1-1, with D possibly being TRBD1 (6 bases). The germline CDR1 and CDR2 sequences are MNHEY and SMNVEV (reference sequence). Trimming pared 3 bases from V and 6 bases from J, leaving 11 bases between. This CDR3 is 13 amino acids long. The CDR3 is CASSLGGAAEAFF. The CDR3 nucleotides read TGTGCCAGCAGTTTGGGGGGGGCTGCTGAAGCTTTCTTT.